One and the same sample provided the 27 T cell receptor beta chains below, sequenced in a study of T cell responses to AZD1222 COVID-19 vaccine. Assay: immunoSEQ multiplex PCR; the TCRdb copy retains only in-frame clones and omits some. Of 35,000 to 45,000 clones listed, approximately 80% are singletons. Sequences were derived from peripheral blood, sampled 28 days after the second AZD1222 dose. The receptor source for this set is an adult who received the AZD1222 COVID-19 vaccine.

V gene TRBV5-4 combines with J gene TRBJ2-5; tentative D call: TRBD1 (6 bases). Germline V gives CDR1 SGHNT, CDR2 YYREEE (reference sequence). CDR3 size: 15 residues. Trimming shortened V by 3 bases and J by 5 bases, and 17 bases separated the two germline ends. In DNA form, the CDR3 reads TGTGCCAGCAGCTATCCCCATGGGGGCGGGGAGACCCAGTACTTC. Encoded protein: CASSYPHGGGETQYF.

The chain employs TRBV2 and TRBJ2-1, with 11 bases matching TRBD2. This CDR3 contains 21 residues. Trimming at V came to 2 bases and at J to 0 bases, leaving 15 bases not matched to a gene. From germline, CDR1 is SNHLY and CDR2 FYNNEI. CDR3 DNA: TGTGCCAGCAGTGAAAGGGCCCCTAGCGGGGGGCGGTCAAGCTCCTACAATGAGCAGTTCTTC. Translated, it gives CASSERAPSGGRSSSYNEQFF.

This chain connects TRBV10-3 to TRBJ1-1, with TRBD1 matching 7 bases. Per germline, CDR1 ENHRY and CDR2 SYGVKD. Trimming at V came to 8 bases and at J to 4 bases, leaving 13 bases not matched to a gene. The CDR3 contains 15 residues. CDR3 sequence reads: CAIGGAGGLLTEAFF. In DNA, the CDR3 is TGTGCCATCGGTGGGGCAGGGGGACTTCTCACTGAAGCTTTCTTT.

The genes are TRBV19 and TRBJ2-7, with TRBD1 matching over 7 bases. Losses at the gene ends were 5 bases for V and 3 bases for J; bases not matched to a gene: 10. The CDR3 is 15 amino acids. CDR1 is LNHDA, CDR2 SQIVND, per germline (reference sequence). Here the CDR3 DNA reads TGTGCCAGTAGTCGATCACAGGGGCCTTACTACGAGCAGTACTTC. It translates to CASSRSQGPYYEQYF.

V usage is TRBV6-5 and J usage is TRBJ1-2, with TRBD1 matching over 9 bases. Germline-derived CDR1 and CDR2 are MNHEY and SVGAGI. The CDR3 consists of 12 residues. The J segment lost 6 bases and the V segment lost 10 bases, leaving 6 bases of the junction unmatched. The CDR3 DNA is TGTGCCAACCCGGGACAGGGCCATGGCTACACCTTC. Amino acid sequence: CANPGQGHGYTF.

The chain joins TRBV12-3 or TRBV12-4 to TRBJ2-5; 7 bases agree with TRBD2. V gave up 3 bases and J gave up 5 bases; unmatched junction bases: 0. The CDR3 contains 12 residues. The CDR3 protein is CASSFGGETQYF. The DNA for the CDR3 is TGTGCCAGCAGTTTCGGGGGGGAGACCCAGTACTTC.

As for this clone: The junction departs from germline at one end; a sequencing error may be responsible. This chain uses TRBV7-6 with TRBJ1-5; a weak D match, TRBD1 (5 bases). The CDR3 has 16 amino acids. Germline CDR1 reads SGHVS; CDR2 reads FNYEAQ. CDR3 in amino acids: CASSSLATVSDQPQHF. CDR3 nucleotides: TGTGCCAGCAGCTCCCTCGCGACAGTTAGCGATCAGCCCCAGCATTTT.

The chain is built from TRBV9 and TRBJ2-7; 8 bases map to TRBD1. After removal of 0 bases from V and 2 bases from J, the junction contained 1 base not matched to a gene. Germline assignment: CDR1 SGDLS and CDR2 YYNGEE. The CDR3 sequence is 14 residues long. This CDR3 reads CASSVGQGTYEQYF. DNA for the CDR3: TGTGCCAGCAGCGTAGGACAGGGGACCTACGAGCAGTACTTC.

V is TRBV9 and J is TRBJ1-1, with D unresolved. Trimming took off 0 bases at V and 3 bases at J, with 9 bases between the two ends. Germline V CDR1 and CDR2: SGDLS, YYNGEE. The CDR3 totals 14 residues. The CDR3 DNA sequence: TGTGCCAGCAGCGTAGGGCTGAGGGACACTGAAGCTTTCTTT. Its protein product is CASSVGLRDTEAFF.

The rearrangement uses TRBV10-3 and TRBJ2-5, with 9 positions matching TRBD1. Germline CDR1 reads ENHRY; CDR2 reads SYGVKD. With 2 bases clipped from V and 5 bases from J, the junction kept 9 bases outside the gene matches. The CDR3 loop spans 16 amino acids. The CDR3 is CAISEPTGGAGETQYF. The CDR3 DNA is TGTGCCATCAGTGAGCCAACAGGGGGCGCGGGGGAGACCCAGTACTTC.

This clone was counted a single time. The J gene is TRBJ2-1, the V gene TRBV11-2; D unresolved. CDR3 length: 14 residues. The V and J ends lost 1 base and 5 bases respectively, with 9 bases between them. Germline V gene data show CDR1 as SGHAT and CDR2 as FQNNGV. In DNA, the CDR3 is TGTGCCAGCAGCTTAGTAACTAACAACAATGAGCAGTTCTTC. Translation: CASSLVTNNNEQFF.

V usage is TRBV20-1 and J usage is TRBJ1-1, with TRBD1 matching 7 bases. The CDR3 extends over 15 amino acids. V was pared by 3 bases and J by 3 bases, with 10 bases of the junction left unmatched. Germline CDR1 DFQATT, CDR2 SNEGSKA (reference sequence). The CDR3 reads CSASKGAGADTEAFF. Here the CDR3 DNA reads TGCAGTGCTAGTAAGGGGGCCGGGGCAGACACTGAAGCTTTCTTT.

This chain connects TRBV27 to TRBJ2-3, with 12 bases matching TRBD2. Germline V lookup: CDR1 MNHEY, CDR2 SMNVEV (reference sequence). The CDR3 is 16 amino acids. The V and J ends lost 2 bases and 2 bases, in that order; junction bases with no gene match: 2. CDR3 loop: CASSLGLAGFTDTQYF. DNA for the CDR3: TGTGCCAGCAGTTTAGGACTAGCGGGGTTCACAGATACGCAGTATTTT.

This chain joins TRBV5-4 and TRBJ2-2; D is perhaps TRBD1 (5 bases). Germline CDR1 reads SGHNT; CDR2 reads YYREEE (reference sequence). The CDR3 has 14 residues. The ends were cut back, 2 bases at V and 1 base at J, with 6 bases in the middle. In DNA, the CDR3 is TGTGCCAGCAGCTTTAGGGGGAACACCGGGGAGCTGTTTTTT. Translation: CASSFRGNTGELFF.

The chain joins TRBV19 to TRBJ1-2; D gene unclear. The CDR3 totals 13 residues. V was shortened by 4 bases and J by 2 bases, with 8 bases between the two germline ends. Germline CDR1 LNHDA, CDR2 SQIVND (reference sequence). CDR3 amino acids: CASSTGANYGYTF. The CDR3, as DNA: TGTGCCAGTAGTACAGGAGCCAACTATGGCTACACCTTC.

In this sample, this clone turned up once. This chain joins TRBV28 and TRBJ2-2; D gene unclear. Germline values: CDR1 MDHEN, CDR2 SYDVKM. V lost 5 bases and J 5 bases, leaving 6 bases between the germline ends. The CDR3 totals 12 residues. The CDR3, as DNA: TGTGCCAGCAGTCTTATAACCGGGGAGCTGTTTTTT. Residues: CASSLITGELFF.

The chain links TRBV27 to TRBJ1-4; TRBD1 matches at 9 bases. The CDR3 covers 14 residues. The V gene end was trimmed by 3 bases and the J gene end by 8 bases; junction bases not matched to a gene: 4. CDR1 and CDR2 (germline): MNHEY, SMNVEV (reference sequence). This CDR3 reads CASSFGTGQEKLFF. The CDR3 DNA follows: TGTGCCAGCAGTTTCGGGACAGGGCAAGAAAAACTGTTTTTT.

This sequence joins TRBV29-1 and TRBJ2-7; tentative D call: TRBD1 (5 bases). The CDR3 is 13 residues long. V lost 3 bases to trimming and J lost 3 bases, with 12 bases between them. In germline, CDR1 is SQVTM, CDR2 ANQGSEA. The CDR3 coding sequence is TGCAGCGTTGATAGCCAGGGTCTCTACGAGCAGTACTTC. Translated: CSVDSQGLYEQYF.

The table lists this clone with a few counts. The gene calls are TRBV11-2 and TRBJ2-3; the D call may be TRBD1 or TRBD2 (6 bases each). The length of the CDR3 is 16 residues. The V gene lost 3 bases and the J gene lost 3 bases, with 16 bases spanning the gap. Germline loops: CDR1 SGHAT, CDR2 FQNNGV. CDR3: CASSFARGGRTDTQYF. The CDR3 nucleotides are TGTGCCAGCAGCTTCGCCCGAGGGGGGAGGACAGATACGCAGTATTTT. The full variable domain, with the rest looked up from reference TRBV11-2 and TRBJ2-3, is EAGVAQSPRYKIIEKRQSVAFWCNPISGHATLYWYQQILGQGPKLLIQFQNNGVVDDSQLPKDRFSAERLKGVDSTLKIQPAKLEDSAVYLCASSFARGGRTDTQYFGPGTRLTVL.

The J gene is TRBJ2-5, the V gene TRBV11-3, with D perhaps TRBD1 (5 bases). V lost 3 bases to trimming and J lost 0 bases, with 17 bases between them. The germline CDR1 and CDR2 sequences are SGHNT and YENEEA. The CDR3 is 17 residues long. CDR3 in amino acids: CASSLGQFNHHQETQYF. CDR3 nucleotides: TGTGCCAGCAGCTTGGGGCAGTTTAACCACCACCAAGAGACCCAGTACTTC. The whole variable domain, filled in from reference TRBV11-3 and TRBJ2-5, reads EAGVVQSPRYKIIEKKQPVAFWCNPISGHNTLYWYLQNLGQGPELLIRYENEEAVDDSQLPKDRFSAERLKGVDSTLKIQPAELGDSAVYLCASSLGQFNHHQETQYFGPGTRLLVL.

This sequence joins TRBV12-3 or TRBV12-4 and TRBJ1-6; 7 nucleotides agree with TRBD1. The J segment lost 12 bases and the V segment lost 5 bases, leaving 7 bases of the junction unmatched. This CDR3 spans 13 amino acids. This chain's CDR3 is CASSPRDSRPLHF. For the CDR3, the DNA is TGTGCCAGCAGTCCCCGGGACAGCCGACCCCTCCACTTT.

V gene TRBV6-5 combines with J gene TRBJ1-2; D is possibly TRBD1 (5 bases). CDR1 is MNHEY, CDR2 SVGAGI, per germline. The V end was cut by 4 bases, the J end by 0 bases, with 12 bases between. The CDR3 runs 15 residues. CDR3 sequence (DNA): TGTGCCAGCAGTTGGTCAACAGGTTCTAACTATGGCTACACCTTC. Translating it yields CASSWSTGSNYGYTF.

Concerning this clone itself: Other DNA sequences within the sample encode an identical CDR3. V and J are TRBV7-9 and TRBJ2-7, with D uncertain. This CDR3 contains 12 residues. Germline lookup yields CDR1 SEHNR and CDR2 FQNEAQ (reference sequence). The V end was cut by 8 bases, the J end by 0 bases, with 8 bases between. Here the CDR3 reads CASGDGSYEQYF. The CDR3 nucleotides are TGTGCCAGCGGTGACGGCTCCTACGAGCAGTACTTC.

Here the CDR3 DNA reads TGTGCCAGCAGCTTACACAGGGAGAAGACTGAAGCTTTCTTT. This encodes CASSLHREKTEAFF. V gene TRBV7-9 combines with J gene TRBJ1-1; possible D gene TRBD1, 6 bases. CDR1 is SEHNR and CDR2 is FQNEAQ in the germline V gene (reference sequence). This CDR3 region has 14 residues. Trimming stripped 2 bases from V and 5 bases from J, with 12 bases between.

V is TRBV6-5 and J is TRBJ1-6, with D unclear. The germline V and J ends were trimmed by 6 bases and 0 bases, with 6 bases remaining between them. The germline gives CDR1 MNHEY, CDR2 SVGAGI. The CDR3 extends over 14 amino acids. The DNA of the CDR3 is TGTGCCAGCAGACGGAGCTCCTATAATTCACCCCTCCACTTT. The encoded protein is CASRRSSYNSPLHF.

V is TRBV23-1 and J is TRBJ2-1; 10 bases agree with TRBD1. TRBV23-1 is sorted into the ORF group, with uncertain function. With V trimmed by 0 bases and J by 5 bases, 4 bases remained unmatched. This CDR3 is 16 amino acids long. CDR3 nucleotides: TGCGCCAGCAGTCAATCGAGGGGACAGGGGAACAATGAGCAGTTCTTC. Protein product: CASSQSRGQGNNEQFF.

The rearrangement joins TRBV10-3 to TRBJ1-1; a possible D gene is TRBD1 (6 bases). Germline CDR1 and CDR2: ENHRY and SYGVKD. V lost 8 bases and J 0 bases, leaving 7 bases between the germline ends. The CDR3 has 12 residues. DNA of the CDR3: TGTGCCATCGGGACACTGAACACTGAAGCTTTCTTT. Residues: CAIGTLNTEAFF.